This T cell receptor beta chain was retrieved from a study of T cell changes during pregnancy in multiple sclerosis. The CDR3 is 13 amino acids. V lost 6 bases and J lost 2; bases outside the gene matches: 1. Germline loops: CDR1 SEHNR, CDR2 FQNEAQ (reference sequence). TCRdb keeps only in-frame clones here, not all; method: immunoSEQ multiplex PCR. The sample carries 95,000 to 100,000 clones, about 91% recorded once. The chain has TRBV7-9 and TRBJ1-2; TRBD1 matches at 9 bases. The TCR originated in a female donor with multiple sclerosis, enrolled in a pregnancy study. Source: peripheral blood, taken in the second trimester of pregnancy. DNA for the CDR3: TGTGCCAGCAGTGACAGGGGGAACTATGGCTACACCTTC. Amino acid sequence: CASSDRGNYGYTF.